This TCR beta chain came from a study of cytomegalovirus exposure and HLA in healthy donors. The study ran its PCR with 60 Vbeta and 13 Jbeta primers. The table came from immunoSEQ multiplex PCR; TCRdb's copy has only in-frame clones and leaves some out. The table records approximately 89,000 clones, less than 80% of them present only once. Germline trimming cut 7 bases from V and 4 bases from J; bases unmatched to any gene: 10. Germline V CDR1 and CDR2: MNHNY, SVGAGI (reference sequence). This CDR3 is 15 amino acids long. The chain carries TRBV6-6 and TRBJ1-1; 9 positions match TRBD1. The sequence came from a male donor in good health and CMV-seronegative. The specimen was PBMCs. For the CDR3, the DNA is TGTGCCAGCAACAAAACAGGGGGCGGATTCACTGAAGCTTTCTTT. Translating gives CASNKTGGGFTEAFF.